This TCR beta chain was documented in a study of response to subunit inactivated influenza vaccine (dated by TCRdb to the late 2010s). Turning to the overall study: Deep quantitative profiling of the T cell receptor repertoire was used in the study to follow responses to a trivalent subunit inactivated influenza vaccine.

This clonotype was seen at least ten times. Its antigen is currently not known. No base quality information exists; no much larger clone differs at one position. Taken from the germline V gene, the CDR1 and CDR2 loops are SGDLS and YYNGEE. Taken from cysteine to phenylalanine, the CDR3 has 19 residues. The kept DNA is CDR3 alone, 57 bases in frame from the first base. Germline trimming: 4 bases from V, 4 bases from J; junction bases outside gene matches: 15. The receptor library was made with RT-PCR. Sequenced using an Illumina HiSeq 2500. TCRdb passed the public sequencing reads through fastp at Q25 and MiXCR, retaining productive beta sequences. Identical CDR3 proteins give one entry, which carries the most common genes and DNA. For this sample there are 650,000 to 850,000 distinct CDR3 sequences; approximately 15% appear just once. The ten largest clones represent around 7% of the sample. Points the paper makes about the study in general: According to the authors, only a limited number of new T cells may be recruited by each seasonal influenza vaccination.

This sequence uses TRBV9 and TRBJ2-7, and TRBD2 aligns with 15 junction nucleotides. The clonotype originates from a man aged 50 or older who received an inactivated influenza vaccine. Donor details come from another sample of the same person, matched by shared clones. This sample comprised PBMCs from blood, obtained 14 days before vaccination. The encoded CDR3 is CASSLRTSGRDRRVYEQYF. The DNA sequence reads TGTGCCAGCAGCCTTCGGACTAGCGGGAGGGACCGGAGGGTTTACGAGCAGTACTTC. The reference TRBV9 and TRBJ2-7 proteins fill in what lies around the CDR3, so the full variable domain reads DSGVTQTPKHLITATGQRVTLRCSPRSGDLSVYWYQQSLDQGLQFLIQYYNGEERAKGNILERFSAQQFPDLHSELNLSSLELGDSALYFCASSLRTSGRDRRVYEQYFGPGTRLTVT.